This TCR beta chain was identified during a study of T cell responses to AZD1222 COVID-19 vaccine. General study results and limits: Samples come after the peak T cell response, not at day 14. Nearly half of spike-specific TCRs reportedly target variant regions that are unmutated in the B.1.351 and B.1.1.7 variants. The donor group comprised mostly white British people and more females; the analysis possibly underestimated clonal diversity. Only a handful of AZD1222 recipients, more than five in all, had baseline seropositivity.

About this clone itself: Its antigen is undetermined.

Trimming shortened V by 0 bases and J by 4 bases, and 9 bases separated the two germline ends. The CDR3 covers 14 residues. Germline CDR1 is SEHNR and CDR2 is FQNEAQ (reference sequence). Only in-frame clones appear in the TCRdb table, and some are missing; sequencing was by immunoSEQ multiplex PCR. The data contain about 110,000 clones, under 95% of them singletons. This TCR was sampled from an adult in good health. V and J are TRBV7-9 and TRBJ1-2; D may be TRBD1 (6 bases). The sequencing here drew on peripheral blood, taken on day 0 of AZD1222 vaccination. The DNA of the CDR3 is TGTGCCAGCAGCTTAGCAGGACAGTTCTATGGCTACACCTTC. Its protein is CASSLAGQFYGYTF.